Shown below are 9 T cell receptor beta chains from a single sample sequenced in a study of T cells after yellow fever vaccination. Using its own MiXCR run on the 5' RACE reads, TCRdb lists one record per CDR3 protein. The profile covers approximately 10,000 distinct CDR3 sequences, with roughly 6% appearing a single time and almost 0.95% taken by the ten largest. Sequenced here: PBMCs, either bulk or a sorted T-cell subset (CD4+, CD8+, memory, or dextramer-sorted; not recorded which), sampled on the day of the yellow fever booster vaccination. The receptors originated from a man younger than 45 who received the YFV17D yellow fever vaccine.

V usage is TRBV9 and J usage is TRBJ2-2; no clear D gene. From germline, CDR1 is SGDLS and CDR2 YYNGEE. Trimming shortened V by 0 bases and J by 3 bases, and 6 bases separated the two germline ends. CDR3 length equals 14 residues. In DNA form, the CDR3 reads TGTGCCAGCAGCGTAGTTCTAGACACCGGGGAGCTGTTTTTT. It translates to CASSVVLDTGELFF.

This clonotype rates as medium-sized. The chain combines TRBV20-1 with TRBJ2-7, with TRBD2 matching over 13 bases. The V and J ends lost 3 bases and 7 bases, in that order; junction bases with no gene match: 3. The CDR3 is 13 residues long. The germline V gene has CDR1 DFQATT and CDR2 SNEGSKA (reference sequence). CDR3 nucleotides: TGCAGTGCTAGTACTAGCGGGAGGGGGGAGCAGTACTTC. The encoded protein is CSASTSGRGEQYF.

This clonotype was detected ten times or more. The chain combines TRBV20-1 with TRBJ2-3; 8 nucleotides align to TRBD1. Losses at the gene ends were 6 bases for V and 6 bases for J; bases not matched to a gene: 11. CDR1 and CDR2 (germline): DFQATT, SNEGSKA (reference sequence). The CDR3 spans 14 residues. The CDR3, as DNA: TGCAGTGCACATCAGGGGGCGCGATGGGATACGCAGTATTTT. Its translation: CSAHQGARWDTQYF.

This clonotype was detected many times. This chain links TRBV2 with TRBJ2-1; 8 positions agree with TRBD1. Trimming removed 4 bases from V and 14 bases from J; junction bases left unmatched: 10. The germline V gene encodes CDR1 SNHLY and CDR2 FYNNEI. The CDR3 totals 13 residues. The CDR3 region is CASSAGTGLFEFF. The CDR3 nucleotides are TGTGCCAGCAGTGCCGGGACAGGTCTTTTCGAGTTCTTC. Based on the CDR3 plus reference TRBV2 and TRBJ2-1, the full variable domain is EPEVTQTPSHQVTQMGQEVILRCVPISNHLYFYWYRQILGQKVEFLVSFYNNEISEKSEIFDDQFSVERPDGSNFTLKIRSTKLEDSAMYFCASSAGTGLFEFFGPGTRLTVL.

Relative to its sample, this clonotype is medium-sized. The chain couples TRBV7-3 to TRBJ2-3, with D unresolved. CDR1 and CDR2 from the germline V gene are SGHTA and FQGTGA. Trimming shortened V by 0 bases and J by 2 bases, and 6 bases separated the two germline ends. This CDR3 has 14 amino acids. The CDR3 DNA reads TGTGCCAGCAGCTTAACAGTCCACACAGATACGCAGTATTTT. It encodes CASSLTVHTDTQYF.

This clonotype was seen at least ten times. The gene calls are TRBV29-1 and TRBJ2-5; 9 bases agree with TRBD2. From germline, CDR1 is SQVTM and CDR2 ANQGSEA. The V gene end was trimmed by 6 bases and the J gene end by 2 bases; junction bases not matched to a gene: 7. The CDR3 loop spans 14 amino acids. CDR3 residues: CSVHNLAGQETQYF. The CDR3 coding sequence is TGCAGCGTGCACAATCTAGCGGGGCAAGAGACCCAGTACTTC.

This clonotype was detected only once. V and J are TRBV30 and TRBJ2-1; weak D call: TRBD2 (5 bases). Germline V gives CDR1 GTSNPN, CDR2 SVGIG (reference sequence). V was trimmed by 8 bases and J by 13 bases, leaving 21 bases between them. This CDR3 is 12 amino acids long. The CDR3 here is CALSGGSMRQFF. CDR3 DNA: TGTGCCCTGAGTGGCGGGTCAATGAGACAGTTCTTC.

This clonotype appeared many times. CDR3 DNA: TGTGCCAGCAGCCGGACTGTGAACACTGAAGCTTTCTTT. Translated: CASSRTVNTEAFF. V usage is TRBV12-3 or TRBV12-4 and J usage is TRBJ1-1; D is unresolved. This CDR3 comprises 13 residues. The V gene lost 6 bases and the J gene lost 0 bases, with 8 bases spanning the gap.

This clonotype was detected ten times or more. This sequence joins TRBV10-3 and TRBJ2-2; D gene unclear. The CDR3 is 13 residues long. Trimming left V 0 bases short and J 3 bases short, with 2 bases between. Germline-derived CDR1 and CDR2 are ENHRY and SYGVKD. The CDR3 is CAISESYTGELFF. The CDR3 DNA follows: TGTGCCATCAGTGAGTCCTACACCGGGGAGCTGTTTTTT.